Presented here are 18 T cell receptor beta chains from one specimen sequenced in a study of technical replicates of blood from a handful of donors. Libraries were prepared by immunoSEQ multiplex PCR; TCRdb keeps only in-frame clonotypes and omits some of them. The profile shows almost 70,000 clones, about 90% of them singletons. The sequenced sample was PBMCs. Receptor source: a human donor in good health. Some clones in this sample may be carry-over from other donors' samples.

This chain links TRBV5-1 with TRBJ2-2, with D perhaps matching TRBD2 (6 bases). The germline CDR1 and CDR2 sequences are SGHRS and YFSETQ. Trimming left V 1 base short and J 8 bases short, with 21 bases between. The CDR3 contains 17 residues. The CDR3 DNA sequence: TGCGCCAGCAGCTTGTTTGCGGGAATCCCCACCGGTGGGGAGCTGTTTTTT. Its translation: CASSLFAGIPTGGELFF. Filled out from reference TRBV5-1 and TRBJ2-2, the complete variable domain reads KAGVTQTPRYLIKTRGQQVTLSCSPISGHRSVSWYQQTPGQGLQFLFEYFSETQRNKGNFPGRFSGRQFSNSRSEMNVSTLELGDSALYLCASSLFAGIPTGGELFFGEGSRLTVL.

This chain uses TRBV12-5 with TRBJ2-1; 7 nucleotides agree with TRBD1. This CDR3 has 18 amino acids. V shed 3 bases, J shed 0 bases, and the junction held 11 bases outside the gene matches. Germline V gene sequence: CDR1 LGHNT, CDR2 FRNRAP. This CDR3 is CASGFLGIYRGSYNEQFF. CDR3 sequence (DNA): TGTGCTAGTGGTTTCCTTGGTATCTACAGGGGCTCCTACAATGAGCAGTTCTTC.

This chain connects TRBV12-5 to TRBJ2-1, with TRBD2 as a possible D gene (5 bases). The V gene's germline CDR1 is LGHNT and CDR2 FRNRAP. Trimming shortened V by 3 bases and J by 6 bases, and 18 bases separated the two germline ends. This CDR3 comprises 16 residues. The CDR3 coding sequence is TGTGCTAGTGGTTTTAGTGCGGGTCGCCCGGGCAATGAGCAGTTCTTC. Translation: CASGFSAGRPGNEQFF.

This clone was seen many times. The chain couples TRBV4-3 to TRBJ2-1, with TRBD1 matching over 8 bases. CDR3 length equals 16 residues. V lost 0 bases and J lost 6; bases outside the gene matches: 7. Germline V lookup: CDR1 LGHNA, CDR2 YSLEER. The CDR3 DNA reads TGCGCCAGCAGCCAAGAACTACGGGACAGGTTCAATGAGCAGTTCTTC. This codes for CASSQELRDRFNEQFF.

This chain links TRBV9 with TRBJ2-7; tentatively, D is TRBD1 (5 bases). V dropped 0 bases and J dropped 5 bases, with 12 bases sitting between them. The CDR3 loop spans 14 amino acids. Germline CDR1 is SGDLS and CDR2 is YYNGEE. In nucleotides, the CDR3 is TGTGCCAGCAGCGTAGCTGGTCAGGGTGACGAGCAGTACTTC. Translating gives CASSVAGQGDEQYF.

The CDR3 loop reads CASSRDRITEAFF. DNA of the CDR3: TGTGCCAGCAGCCGGGACAGGATTACTGAAGCTTTCTTT. V and J are TRBV7-3 and TRBJ1-1; TRBD1 matches at 8 bases. This CDR3 has 13 residues. From germline, CDR1 is SGHTA and CDR2 FQGTGA. Trimming at V came to 5 bases and at J to 5 bases, leaving 4 bases not matched to a gene.

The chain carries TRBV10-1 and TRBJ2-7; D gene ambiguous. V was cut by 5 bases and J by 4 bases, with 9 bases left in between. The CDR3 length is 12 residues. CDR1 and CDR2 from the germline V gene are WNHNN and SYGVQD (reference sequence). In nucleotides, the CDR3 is TGCGCCAGCAGTAGGAACAGATACGAGCAGTACTTC. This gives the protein CASSRNRYEQYF.

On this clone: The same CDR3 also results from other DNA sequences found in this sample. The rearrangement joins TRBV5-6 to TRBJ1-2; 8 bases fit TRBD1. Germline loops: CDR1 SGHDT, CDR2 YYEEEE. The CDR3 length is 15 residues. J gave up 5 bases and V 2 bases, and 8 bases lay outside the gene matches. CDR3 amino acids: CASSLRQGARYGYTF. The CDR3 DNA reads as TGTGCCAGCAGCTTACGCCAGGGGGCAAGGTATGGCTACACCTTC.

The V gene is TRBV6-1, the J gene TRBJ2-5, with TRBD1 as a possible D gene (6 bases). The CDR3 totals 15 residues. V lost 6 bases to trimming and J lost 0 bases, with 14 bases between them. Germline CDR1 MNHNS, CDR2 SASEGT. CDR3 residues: CASRPITGYQETQYF. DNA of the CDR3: TGTGCCAGCAGGCCAATTACAGGGTACCAAGAGACCCAGTACTTC.

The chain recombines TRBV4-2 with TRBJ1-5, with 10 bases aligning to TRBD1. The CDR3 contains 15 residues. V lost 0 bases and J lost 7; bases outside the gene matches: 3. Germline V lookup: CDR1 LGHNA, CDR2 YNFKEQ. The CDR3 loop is CASSQDWDRGQPQHF. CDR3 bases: TGTGCCAGCAGCCAAGATTGGGACAGGGGCCAGCCCCAGCATTTT.

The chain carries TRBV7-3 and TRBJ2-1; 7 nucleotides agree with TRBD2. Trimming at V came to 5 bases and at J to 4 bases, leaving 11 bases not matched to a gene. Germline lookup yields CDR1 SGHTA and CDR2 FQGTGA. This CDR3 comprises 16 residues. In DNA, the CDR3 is TGTGCCAGCAGCCCCTTGGCGGGGGTTTCATACAATGAGCAGTTCTTC. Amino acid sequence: CASSPLAGVSYNEQFF.

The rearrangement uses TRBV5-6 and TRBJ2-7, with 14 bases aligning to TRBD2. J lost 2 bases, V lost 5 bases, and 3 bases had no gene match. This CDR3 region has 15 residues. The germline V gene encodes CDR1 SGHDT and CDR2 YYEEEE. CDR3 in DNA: TGTGCCAGCAGAAGGACTAGCGGGGGGCCCTACGAGCAGTACTTC. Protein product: CASRRTSGGPYEQYF.

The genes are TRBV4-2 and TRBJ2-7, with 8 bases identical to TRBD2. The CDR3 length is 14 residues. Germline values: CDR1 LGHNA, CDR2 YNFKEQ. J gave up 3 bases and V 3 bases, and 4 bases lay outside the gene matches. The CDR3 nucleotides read TGTGCCAGCAGCCAGAAGACTAGCGACTACGAGCAGTACTTC. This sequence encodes CASSQKTSDYEQYF.

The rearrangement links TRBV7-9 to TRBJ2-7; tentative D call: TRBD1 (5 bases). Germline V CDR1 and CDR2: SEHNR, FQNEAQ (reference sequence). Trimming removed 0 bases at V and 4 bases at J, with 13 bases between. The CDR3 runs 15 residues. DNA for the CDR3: TGTGCCAGCAGCTTAGCCCAAACAGGTTCATACGAGCAGTACTTC. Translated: CASSLAQTGSYEQYF.

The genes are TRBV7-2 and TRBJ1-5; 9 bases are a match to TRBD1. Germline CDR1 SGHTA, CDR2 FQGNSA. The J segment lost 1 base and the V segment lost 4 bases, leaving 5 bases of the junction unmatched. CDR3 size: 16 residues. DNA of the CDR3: TGTGCCAGCAGCTCCTCGACAGGGGGAAGCAATCAGCCCCAGCATTTT. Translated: CASSSSTGGSNQPQHF.

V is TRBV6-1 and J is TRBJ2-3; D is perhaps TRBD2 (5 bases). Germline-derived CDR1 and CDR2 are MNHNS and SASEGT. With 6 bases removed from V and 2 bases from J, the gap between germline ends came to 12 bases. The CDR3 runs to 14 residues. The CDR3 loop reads CASRLGLFTDTQYF. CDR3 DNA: TGTGCCAGCAGACTAGGTCTCTTCACAGATACGCAGTATTTT.

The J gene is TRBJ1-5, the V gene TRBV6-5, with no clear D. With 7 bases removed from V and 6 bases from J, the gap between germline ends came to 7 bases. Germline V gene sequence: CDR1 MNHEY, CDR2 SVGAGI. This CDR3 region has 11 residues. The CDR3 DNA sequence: TGTGCCAGCAAGTCGGGTCAGCCCCAGCATTTT. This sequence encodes CASKSGQPQHF.

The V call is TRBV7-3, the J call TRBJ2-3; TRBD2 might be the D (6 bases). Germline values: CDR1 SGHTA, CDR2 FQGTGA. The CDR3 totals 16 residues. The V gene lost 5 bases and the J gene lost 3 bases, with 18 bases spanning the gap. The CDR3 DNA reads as TGTGCCAGCAGCCCGACTATTGGTGGGGGGACAGATACGCAGTATTTT. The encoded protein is CASSPTIGGGTDTQYF.